What follows are 29 T cell receptor beta chains derived from one specimen sequenced in a study of neurological immune-mediated disorders. MiXCR, run by TCRdb on the 5' RACE reads, gives a single entry per CDR3 protein. Of tens of thousands of distinct CDR3 sequences in the sample, 4% were seen once. The material sequenced was CD4+ T cells from blood. These receptors originate from a woman aged 35 to 49 with multiple sclerosis.

This clonotype was recorded at least ten times. The chain uses TRBV10-3 and TRBJ2-2; D unresolved. CDR1 ENHRY and CDR2 SYGVKD come from the germline V gene. V was trimmed by 3 bases and J by 7 bases, leaving 15 bases between them. The CDR3 is made up of 15 amino acids. CDR3 in amino acids: CAISDPLSSGGELFF. CDR3 DNA: TGTGCCATCAGTGATCCCCTTTCCTCGGGCGGGGAGCTGTTTTTT.

The table lists this clonotype with many counts. The chain has TRBV18 and TRBJ1-1, with a possible D match to TRBD1 (5 bases). This CDR3 comprises 15 residues. Germline CDR1 and CDR2: KGHSH and LQKENI. The V end was cut by 0 bases, the J end by 5 bases, with 13 bases between. CDR3 sequence: CASSPPEWEGTEAFF. CDR3 nucleotides: TGTGCCAGCTCACCACCTGAATGGGAGGGGACTGAAGCTTTCTTT. The entire variable domain, with the rest obtained from reference TRBV18 and TRBJ1-1, is as follows: NAGVMQNPRHLVRRRGQEARLRCSPMKGHSHVYWYRQLPEEGLKFMVYLQKENIIDESGMPKERFSAEFPKEGPSILRIQQVVRGDSAAYFCASSPPEWEGTEAFFGQGTRLTVV.

This clonotype was seen ten or more times. The chain employs TRBV7-6 and TRBJ2-3; tentative D call: TRBD2 (5 bases). This CDR3 has 16 amino acids. V was shortened by 5 bases and J by 4 bases, with 19 bases between the two germline ends. Germline V gene data show CDR1 as SGHVS and CDR2 as FNYEAQ. The DNA of the CDR3 is TGTGCCAGCAGCCCGATTGGCGGGCAGGCGGCAGATACGCAGTATTTT. Translated, it gives CASSPIGGQAADTQYF.

This clonotype appeared many times. V is TRBV20-1 and J is TRBJ1-6; no clear D. Germline CDR1 is DFQATT and CDR2 is SNEGSKA (reference sequence). Trimming stripped 6 bases from V and 5 bases from J, with 11 bases between. CDR3 length equals 13 residues. CDR3 loop: CSADRVDNSPLHF. The CDR3 nucleotides are TGCAGTGCGGACCGGGTCGATAATTCACCCCTCCACTTT.

This clonotype was recorded many times. The chain uses TRBV11-2 and TRBJ2-1; D is tentatively TRBD1 or TRBD2 (7 bases each). The CDR3 is made up of 18 amino acids. Germline CDR1 is SGHAT and CDR2 is FQNNGV. V was pared by 2 bases and J by 4 bases, with 21 bases between. CDR3 in amino acids: CASSLRVGRDRPYNEQFF. DNA of the CDR3: TGTGCCAGCAGCTTACGGGTGGGGAGGGACAGACCTTACAATGAGCAGTTCTTC.

This clonotype was observed at least ten times. The rearrangement links TRBV2 to TRBJ2-3; 10 positions match TRBD2. The germline V gene has CDR1 SNHLY and CDR2 FYNNEI. V was clipped by 8 bases and J by 5 bases; unmatched bases: 7. The CDR3 is made up of 14 amino acids. CDR3 protein: CASGLAGERDTQYF. The CDR3, as DNA: TGTGCCAGCGGTCTAGCGGGGGAACGAGATACGCAGTATTTT.

This clonotype was counted at least ten times. The chain combines TRBV7-3 with TRBJ2-2; possible D gene TRBD1, 6 bases. This CDR3 spans 14 amino acids. V lost 1 base and J 4 bases, leaving 7 bases between the germline ends. CDR1 and CDR2 from the germline V gene are SGHTA and FQGTGA. The CDR3 DNA is TGTGCCAGCAGCTTAAGAGGGGGCACCGGGGAGCTGTTTTTT. Its protein product is CASSLRGGTGELFF.

The CDR3 here is CASSLERGGTGELFF. The CDR3 DNA is TGCGCCAGCAGCTTGGAGCGGGGGGGCACCGGGGAGCTGTTTTTT. The J gene is TRBJ2-2, the V gene TRBV5-1; 10 bases are a match to TRBD2. V lost 0 bases to trimming and J lost 4 bases; unmatched junction nucleotides: 0. Germline values: CDR1 SGHRS, CDR2 YFSETQ. The CDR3 totals 15 residues.

This clonotype was recorded at least ten times. This rearrangement joins TRBV5-1 to TRBJ1-2, with D possibly TRBD1 on 5 matching bases. Germline V gene lookup returns CDR1 SGHRS and CDR2 YFSETQ. The CDR3 consists of 15 residues. Trimming removed 0 bases at V and 3 bases at J, with 12 bases between. The chain's CDR3 is CASSLVRGDDYGYTF. Here the CDR3 DNA reads TGCGCCAGCAGCTTGGTCAGAGGGGACGACTATGGCTACACCTTC.

In its sample, this clonotype was seen many times. CDR3 residues: CAWRGPGTGAGELFF. CDR3 DNA sequence: TGTGCCTGGAGAGGACCCGGGACAGGGGCCGGGGAGCTGTTTTTT. This chain uses TRBV30 with TRBJ2-2, with TRBD1 matching over 10 bases. J was trimmed by 6 bases and V by 3 bases; bases with no gene match: 7. The germline CDR1 and CDR2 sequences are GTSNPN and SVGIG (reference sequence). The CDR3 totals 15 residues.

This clonotype was picked up many times. The chain links TRBV11-2 to TRBJ1-6, with D unclear. Germline V gene sequence: CDR1 SGHAT, CDR2 FQNNGV. Between the trimmed V and J ends, which lost 2 bases and 5 bases, there was a span of 7 bases. The CDR3 has 14 amino acids. In DNA, the CDR3 is TGTGCCAGCAGCTTACCGGGGAATAATTCACCCCTCCACTTT. Amino acids: CASSLPGNNSPLHF. Combining the CDR3 with reference TRBV11-2 and TRBJ1-6 gives the whole variable domain EAGVAQSPRYKIIEKRQSVAFWCNPISGHATLYWYQQILGQGPKLLIQFQNNGVVDDSQLPKDRFSAERLKGVDSTLKIQPAKLEDSAVYLCASSLPGNNSPLHFGNGTRLTVT.

In its sample, this clonotype was seen many times. V usage is TRBV7-9 and J usage is TRBJ1-4; D unclear. Germline-derived CDR1 and CDR2 are SEHNR and FQNEAQ (reference sequence). This CDR3 is 13 amino acids long. Trimming took off 1 base at V and 6 bases at J, with 6 bases between the two ends. The CDR3 coding sequence is TGTGCCAGCAGCTTAGATCCAGATGAAAAACTGTTTTTT. Its translation is CASSLDPDEKLFF.

This clonotype was seen at least ten times. The chain joins TRBV2 to TRBJ2-1, with a weak D call TRBD1 (6 bases). Looked up from germline, CDR1 is SNHLY and CDR2 is FYNNEI. The CDR3 covers 13 residues. The V end was cut by 7 bases, the J end by 4 bases, with 11 bases between. This chain's CDR3 is CASTRGRYNEQFF. CDR3 nucleotides: TGTGCCAGCACCAGGGGTCGGTACAATGAGCAGTTCTTC.

This clonotype occurred many times. This chain joins TRBV9 and TRBJ2-1; D may be TRBD1 (6 bases). The CDR3 spans 18 residues. Trimming removed 4 bases at V and 0 bases at J, with 20 bases between. The V gene's germline CDR1 is SGDLS and CDR2 YYNGEE. In DNA form, the CDR3 reads TGTGCCAGCAGCATACAGGGTTCCACTCCCAGCTCCTACAATGAGCAGTTCTTC. Its protein product is CASSIQGSTPSSYNEQFF.

This clonotype was seen at least ten times. The chain links TRBV20-1 to TRBJ2-7, with 7 nucleotides matching TRBD1. The CDR3 is 14 amino acids. V was pared by 5 bases and J by 2 bases, with 9 bases of the junction left unmatched. Germline V lookup: CDR1 DFQATT, CDR2 SNEGSKA (reference sequence). The CDR3 bases are TGCAGTGCTTCGGGACGGGACAGTACCTACGAGCAGTACTTC. This translates into CSASGRDSTYEQYF.

The rearrangement uses TRBV6-1 and TRBJ2-3, with D possibly TRBD2 on 5 matching bases. Germline values: CDR1 MNHNS, CDR2 SASEGT. The CDR3 is 15 amino acids. V lost 6 bases and J lost 2, with 15 bases in between. Written as DNA, the CDR3 is TGTGCCAGCAGCCTCGGACTGGCCTTCACAGATACGCAGTATTTT. Residues: CASSLGLAFTDTQYF.

This clonotype has at least ten counts. The chain uses TRBV6-6 and TRBJ1-2; D not certain. CDR1 is MNHNY and CDR2 is SVGAGI in the germline V gene (reference sequence). Deletions cut 0 bases from V and 2 bases from J, with 7 bases between. This CDR3 is built from 14 residues. The CDR3 DNA follows: TGTGCCAGCAGTTACTCGAGGAGAAACTATGGCTACACCTTC. This translates into CASSYSRRNYGYTF.

The table lists this clonotype with many counts. This rearrangement joins TRBV5-1 to TRBJ2-1, with D tentatively TRBD1 (5 bases). This CDR3 comprises 12 residues. Trimming shortened V by 4 bases and J by 8 bases, and 10 bases separated the two germline ends. Germline-derived CDR1 and CDR2 are SGHRS and YFSETQ. In DNA form, the CDR3 reads TGCGCCAGCAGCGATCAGGGTTATGAGCAGTTCTTC. This translates into CASSDQGYEQFF.

This clonotype was seen ten or more times. This chain connects TRBV5-1 to TRBJ2-3; D might be TRBD2 (6 bases). The CDR3 runs to 13 residues. The V end was cut by 5 bases, the J end by 4 bases, with 11 bases between. From germline, CDR1 is SGHRS and CDR2 YFSETQ. In DNA, the CDR3 is TGCGCCAGCAGACTGGGGACTGCAGATACGCAGTATTTT. Amino acid sequence: CASRLGTADTQYF.

This clonotype has a count of ten or more. The rearrangement links TRBV2 to TRBJ2-5; 8 bases match TRBD1. After removal of 4 bases from V and 4 bases from J, the junction contained 5 bases not matched to a gene. CDR3 size: 14 residues. Germline-derived CDR1 and CDR2 are SNHLY and FYNNEI. The CDR3 DNA reads as TGTGCCAGCAGTGGGACAGGGTCTCCAGAGACCCAGTACTTC. It is translated as CASSGTGSPETQYF. Variable domain in full (rest from reference TRBV2 and TRBJ2-5): EPEVTQTPSHQVTQMGQEVILRCVPISNHLYFYWYRQILGQKVEFLVSFYNNEISEKSEIFDDQFSVERPDGSNFTLKIRSTKLEDSAMYFCASSGTGSPETQYFGPGTRLLVL.

This clonotype was detected many times. The gene calls are TRBV6-1 and TRBJ2-1; no clear D gene. Trimming removed 8 bases from V and 2 bases from J, with 13 bases in between. The CDR3 is 14 residues long. CDR1 is MNHNS, CDR2 SASEGT, per germline. The CDR3 protein is CASRRQETYNEQFF. DNA for the CDR3: TGTGCCAGCCGGCGGCAGGAGACCTACAATGAGCAGTTCTTC.

This clonotype has a count of ten or more. The rearrangement links TRBV6-5 to TRBJ2-7, with 10 bases identical to TRBD1. Per the germline V gene, CDR1 is MNHEY and CDR2 is SVGAGI. CDR3 length: 14 residues. Unmatched junction bases numbered 6, after V lost 6 bases and J lost 4 bases. CDR3 sequence reads: CASSMDRGEYEQYF. The DNA for the CDR3 is TGTGCCAGCAGCATGGACAGGGGGGAATACGAGCAGTACTTC.

This clonotype was seen ten or more times. The V call is TRBV19, the J call TRBJ1-5; D not certain. The germline V and J ends were trimmed by 5 bases and 2 bases, with 13 bases remaining between them. Germline CDR1 is LNHDA and CDR2 is SQIVND (reference sequence). This CDR3 is built from 15 residues. The CDR3 DNA reads as TGTGCCAGTAGTTCGAGGGTAGTGCGCAATCAGCCCCAGCATTTT. This sequence encodes CASSSRVVRNQPQHF.

The table lists this clonotype with many counts. This rearrangement joins TRBV5-1 to TRBJ1-6; 8 nucleotides align to TRBD1. V trimming: 0 bases; J trimming: 3 bases; junction bases outside the gene matches: 14. Germline loops: CDR1 SGHRS, CDR2 YFSETQ. The CDR3 spans 20 residues. The DNA of the CDR3 is TGCGCCAGCAGCTTGGAGGGACTTTCTGCAGGGGGCTTCTATAATTCACCCCTCCACTTT. Translating gives CASSLEGLSAGGFYNSPLHF. The entire variable domain, with the rest obtained from reference TRBV5-1 and TRBJ1-6, is as follows: KAGVTQTPRYLIKTRGQQVTLSCSPISGHRSVSWYQQTPGQGLQFLFEYFSETQRNKGNFPGRFSGRQFSNSRSEMNVSTLELGDSALYLCASSLEGLSAGGFYNSPLHFGNGTRLTVT.

This chain joins TRBV5-4 and TRBJ2-3; TRBD1 matches 8 bases. J was trimmed by 0 bases and V by 4 bases; bases with no gene match: 4. CDR3 length equals 15 residues. The germline V gene encodes CDR1 SGHNT and CDR2 YYREEE (reference sequence). As DNA, the CDR3 is TGTGCCAGCAGCCGGACAGGGCCTAGCACAGATACGCAGTATTTT. Its translation is CASSRTGPSTDTQYF.

This clonotype has ten or more counts. The CDR3 region is CATGTINEQFF. In nucleotides, the CDR3 is TGTGCCACCGGGACTATTAATGAGCAGTTCTTC. The chain couples TRBV10-3 to TRBJ2-1, with TRBD2 matching over 7 bases. Germline trimming cut 10 bases from V and 7 bases from J; bases unmatched to any gene: 4. This CDR3 has 11 amino acids. Germline V gives CDR1 ENHRY, CDR2 SYGVKD.

This clonotype came up many times. The genes are TRBV5-1 and TRBJ2-5; tentative D call: TRBD1 (6 bases). Germline V gives CDR1 SGHRS, CDR2 YFSETQ. V gave up 3 bases and J gave up 3 bases, with 18 bases separating them. The CDR3 spans 16 residues. CDR3 coding DNA: TGCGCCAGCAGCTCGGACAGAGTGGGGTTGAAAGAGACCCAGTACTTC. Its translation: CASSSDRVGLKETQYF.

The sample holds many counts of this clonotype. V gene TRBV7-9 combines with J gene TRBJ2-3, with 10 bases fitting TRBD1. The CDR3 is 15 residues long. The germline gives CDR1 SEHNR, CDR2 FQNEAQ (reference sequence). The ends lost 3 bases at V and 6 bases at J; junction bases unmatched: 6. This chain's CDR3 is CASSLTGGRMDTQYF. CDR3 DNA: TGTGCCAGCAGCTTGACAGGGGGCAGGATGGATACGCAGTATTTT.

The chain combines TRBV6-1 with TRBJ2-7, with D tentatively TRBD2 (5 bases). Germline V gives CDR1 MNHNS, CDR2 SASEGT. Trimming pared 2 bases from V and 0 bases from J, leaving 8 bases between. The CDR3 has 14 residues. CDR3 bases: TGTGCCAGCAGTGAACTAGCTACCTCCTACGAGCAGTACTTC. It encodes CASSELATSYEQYF.